A selection of T cell receptor beta chains follows, all from one sample in a study of control samples from healthy donors and cancer patients. The table came from immunoSEQ multiplex PCR; TCRdb's copy has only in-frame clones and leaves some out. The sample includes 150,000 to 200,000 clones, around 94% of them seen just once. The sample was blood. The receptors here all came from a man under 40 in good health. The CDR3 runs from the conserved cysteine through the conserved F or W. A D gene is named only where the DNA matches it firmly. Expanded clones get a size class; other rows say once, few or many, or leave the size out.

j_call v_call clone_size d_call cdr3_aa cdr3_nt
TRBJ1-5 TRBV5-1 - - CASSPGTDNQPQHF TGCGCCAGCAGCCCTGGGACGGATAATCAGCCCCAGCATTTT
TRBJ2-3 TRBV7-8 - - CASSFSSADTQYF TGTGCCAGCAGCTTTTCCTCGGCAGATACGCAGTATTTT
TRBJ1-6 TRBV5-6 - - CASSARHRDPSPLHF TGTGCCAGCAGCGCGAGACACCGGGACCCCAGTCCCCTCCACTTT
TRBJ2-7 TRBV7-2 - - CASSLAPGGAYEQYF TGTGCCAGCAGCTTAGCGCCAGGGGGGGCCTACGAGCAGTACTTC
TRBJ1-4 TRBV27 - TRBD1 CASSYYPPGTGSNEKLFF TGTGCCAGCAGCTATTACCCCCCCGGGACAGGATCAAATGAAAAACTGTTTTTT
TRBJ2-5 TRBV2 - - CASSYLAQETQYF TGTGCCAGCAGTTATCTAGCCCAAGAGACCCAGTACTTC
TRBJ2-7 TRBV5-1 few - CASSLRQMVYEQYF TGCGCCAGCAGTCTCCGACAGATGGTCTACGAGCAGTACTTC
TRBJ2-5 TRBV18 - - CASSPIRETGKETQYF TGTGCCAGCTCACCTATTCGGGAGACAGGAAAAGAGACCCAGTACTTC
TRBJ2-7 TRBV27 - - CASSVGPTYEQYF TGTGCCAGCAGTGTTGGGCCGACCTACGAGCAGTACTTC
TRBJ2-2 TRBV6-2/TRBV6-3 - - CASSSGTYGGELFF TGTGCCAGCAGTTCTGGGACTTACGGCGGGGAGCTGTTTTTT
TRBJ2-1 TRBV19 - - CASSIEDSSYNEQFF TGTGCCAGTAGTATCGAGGACTCCTCGTACAATGAGCAGTTCTTC
TRBJ1-3 TRBV13 - - CASSLWGSGNTIYF TGTGCCAGCAGCTTATGGGGTTCTGGAAACACCATATATTTT
TRBJ2-7 TRBV5-1 - TRBD1 CASSLGQVPRSYEQYF TGCGCCAGCAGCCTAGGACAGGTTCCCCGCTCCTACGAGCAGTACTTC
TRBJ1-5 TRBV6-2/TRBV6-3 once - CASSYSLGGNQPQHF TGTGCCAGCAGTTACTCCCTGGGGGGCAATCAGCCCCAGCATTTT
TRBJ2-2 TRBV2 - - CASRGTTGELFF TGTGCCAGCAGAGGTACGACCGGGGAGCTGTTTTTT
TRBJ1-1 TRBV19 - - CASSMWGMNTEAFF TGTGCCAGTAGTATGTGGGGCATGAACACTGAAGCTTTCTTT
TRBJ1-1 TRBV28 - TRBD1 CASSLTQGAGRTEAFF TGTGCCAGCAGTTTAACGCAGGGGGCGGGACGGACTGAAGCTTTCTTT
TRBJ1-5 TRBV30 - - CAWSDLGGGGQPQHF TGTGCCTGGAGTGACTTGGGGGGGGGCGGTCAGCCCCAGCATTTT
TRBJ2-5 TRBV11-2 - TRBD1 CASGRLKGARETQYF TGTGCCAGCGGGCGGTTGAAGGGGGCCAGGGAGACCCAGTACTTC